The rows below give T cell receptor beta chains drawn from one sample of a study of T cell responses to AZD1222 COVID-19 vaccine. TCRdb's table, derived via immunoSEQ multiplex PCR, lists solely in-frame clones and lacks some. The table lists around 81,000 clones, approximately 89% of them singletons. Sequencing used peripheral blood, obtained 28 days after the second AZD1222 dose. These TCRs come from an adult who received the AZD1222 COVID-19 vaccine. Both conserved end residues are part of each CDR3. The D gene is left open where the match is weak. Some rows mark clone size as missing; the rest say once, few, many or name a class of expanded clone.

TRBJ1-6 | TRBV28 | 17 | NA | TRBD1 | TGTGCCAGCAGTTTAAACTACAGGGGTCGGCGGGATTCACCCCTCCACTTT | CASSLNYRGRRDSPLHF
TRBJ1-5 | TRBV21-1 | 14 | once | NA | TGTGCCAGCAGCACAGGACAGGTTTATCAGCCCCAGCATTTT | CASSTGQVYQPQHF
TRBJ2-6 | TRBV19 | 16 | NA | NA | TGTGCCAGTAGTCCCCTTGACAGCTCTGGGGCCAACGTCCTGACTTTC | CASSPLDSSGANVLTF
TRBJ2-2 | TRBV10-3 | 16 | NA | NA | TGTGCCATCAGTGGGTCCGGAGGAACGAACACCGGGGAGCTGTTTTTT | CAISGSGGTNTGELFF
TRBJ2-7 | TRBV5-1 | 15 | NA | NA | TGCGCCAGCAGCTTGGAAGGGGGGTTCGTGTACGAGCAGTACTTC | CASSLEGGFVYEQYF
TRBJ1-6 | TRBV9 | 13 | NA | NA | TGTGCCAGCAGCTTCAGGACTCTAACACCCCTCCACTTT | CASSFRTLTPLHF
TRBJ2-7 | TRBV29-1 | 15 | once | NA | TGCAGCGTTGTAGAGGGTCGCTCCGGTCCCTACGAGCAGTACTTC | CSVVEGRSGPYEQYF
TRBJ2-2 | TRBV9 | 14 | NA | NA | TGTGCCAGCAGACTTGGACCGAACACCGGGGAGCTGTTTTTT | CASRLGPNTGELFF
TRBJ2-2 | TRBV3-1/TRBV3-2 | 12 | NA | NA | TGTGCCAGCAGCTTAACCACCGGGGAGCTGTTTTTT | CASSLTTGELFF
TRBJ1-4 | TRBV6-5 | 14 | NA | NA | TGTGCCAGCTCAGAACGGGCGGGTAATGAAAAACTGTTTTTT | CASSERAGNEKLFF
TRBJ2-3 | TRBV19 | 14 | NA | NA | TGTGCCAGTAGTCACACAGCGTCCACAGATACGCAGTATTTT | CASSHTASTDTQYF
TRBJ2-1 | TRBV2 | 13 | NA | NA | TGTGCCAACTCGGTGACCCCTTACAATGAGCAGTTCTTC | CANSVTPYNEQFF
TRBJ2-1 | TRBV7-3 | 16 | NA | NA | TGTGCCAGCAGCTTACTTGCCAGCGGATATTACAATGAGCAGTTCTTC | CASSLLASGYYNEQFF
TRBJ1-3 | TRBV19 | 19 | NA | TRBD1 | TGTGCCAGTAGTATCCCTTCCCCTGGCAGGGGGCTATCTGGAAACACCATATATTTT | CASSIPSPGRGLSGNTIYF
TRBJ2-1 | TRBV11-1 | 14 | NA | NA | TGTGCCAGCAGCGGAAGTCTTGCGGGCAATGAGCAGTTCTTC | CASSGSLAGNEQFF
TRBJ1-5 | TRBV6-5 | 13 | NA | NA | TGTGCCAGCAGTATCCGGACAAACCAGCCCCAGCATTTT | CASSIRTNQPQHF
TRBJ2-2 | TRBV7-2 | 16 | NA | NA | TGTGCCAGCAGCGGAGAACCGACGGCCTACACCGGGGAGCTGTTTTTT | CASSGEPTAYTGELFF
TRBJ1-3 | TRBV6-5 | 13 | NA | NA | TGTGCCAGCAGTTCCGACACTGGAAACACCATATATTTT | CASSSDTGNTIYF
TRBJ1-2 | TRBV7-2 | 15 | NA | NA | TGTGCCAGCAGCTTAAGTTCGGCGGAGGGATATGGCTACACCTTC | CASSLSSAEGYGYTF
TRBJ2-7 | TRBV28 | 13 | NA | NA | TGTGCCAGCACCCTATCCGGGGGTTACGAGCAGTACTTC | CASTLSGGYEQYF
TRBJ2-3 | TRBV11-2 | 17 | NA | TRBD2 | TGTGCCAGCAGCTTAGCGGCTACTAGCGGGAGGGCCGGTACGCAGTATTTT | CASSLAATSGRAGTQYF
TRBJ2-3 | TRBV14 | 13 | NA | TRBD2 | TGTGCCAGCAGCGAAGGACTAGCGGGGGCCCGCACTTTT | CASSEGLAGARTF
TRBJ1-5 | TRBV18 | 13 | NA | NA | TGTGCCAGCTCACCCTCACGGGATCAGCCCCAGCATTTT | CASSPSRDQPQHF
TRBJ1-1 | TRBV3-1/TRBV3-2 | 16 | NA | NA | TGTGCCAGCAGCCACTCGTCCAGGGCTTGGAACACTGAAGCTTTCTTT | CASSHSSRAWNTEAFF
TRBJ2-7 | TRBV12-3/TRBV12-4 | 12 | NA | TRBD2 | TGTGCCAGCAGTCGGACTAGCTACGAGCAGTACTTC | CASSRTSYEQYF
TRBJ1-1 | TRBV5-4 | 15 | NA | NA | TGTGCCAGCAGCTTGGCCCTCCCAGGAGGGGCTGAAGCTTTCTTT | CASSLALPGGAEAFF
TRBJ1-4 | TRBV11-2 | 15 | NA | NA | TGTGCCAGCAGCTTAATGGCGCAGACTAATGAAAAACTGTTTTTT | CASSLMAQTNEKLFF
TRBJ1-6 | TRBV18 | 15 | NA | NA | TGTGCCAGCTCACCAGGGGCCATAGGGAGTTCACCCCTCCACTTT | CASSPGAIGSSPLHF
TRBJ1-2 | TRBV2 | 14 | NA | TRBD1 | TGTGCCAGCAGCCGTGACAGGGGGAACTATGGCTACACCTTC | CASSRDRGNYGYTF
TRBJ1-5 | TRBV7-2 | 17 | NA | TRBD1 | TGTGCCAGCAGCCCGAGGACAGGGACAGGTAGCAATCAGCCCCAGCATTTT | CASSPRTGTGSNQPQHF
TRBJ2-3 | TRBV5-1 | 15 | NA | TRBD1 | TGCGCCAGCAGCCCAACCGGGACAGGCACAGATACGCAGTATTTT | CASSPTGTGTDTQYF
TRBJ2-3 | TRBV5-1 | 13 | NA | NA | TGCGCCAGCAGCTTGAGGGAGACAGATACGCAGTATTTT | CASSLRETDTQYF
TRBJ2-1 | TRBV7-6 | 15 | few | TRBD2 | TGTGCCAGCAGCTTAGTTCGCGGGAGGTCGAATGAGCAGTTCTTC | CASSLVRGRSNEQFF
TRBJ2-1 | TRBV3-1/TRBV3-2 | 15 | NA | NA | TGTGCCAGCAGCCAAGATACGATAAGCTACAATGAGCAGTTCTTC | CASSQDTISYNEQFF
TRBJ2-5 | TRBV30 | 14 | NA | TRBD1 | TGTGCCTGGCTACAAGGACAGGGGCAAGAGACCCAGTACTTC | CAWLQGQGQETQYF
TRBJ2-7 | TRBV21-1 | 12 | NA | NA | TGTGCCAGCAGCAAAGAGGTCAGGGTGGGCACCTTC | CASSKEVRVGTF
TRBJ1-2 | TRBV14 | 13 | once | TRBD1 | TGTGCCAGCAGCCTAACAGGGGTGGATGGCTACACCTTC | CASSLTGVDGYTF
TRBJ1-2 | TRBV10-3 | 12 | NA | NA | TGTGCCATCAGGAGAGAGGGTCAGGGCTACACCTTC | CAIRREGQGYTF
TRBJ1-3 | TRBV28 | 13 | NA | NA | TGTGCCAGCGGTCAGGGTTCTGGAAACACCATATATTTT | CASGQGSGNTIYF
TRBJ2-7 | TRBV10-1 | 13 | few | NA | TGCGCCAGCAGTGAGATCGGGGGCTACGAGCAGTACTTC | CASSEIGGYEQYF
TRBJ2-7 | TRBV7-9 | 14 | NA | NA | TGTGCCAGCAGCTTAGTGGTAGACAGATACGAGCAGTACTTC | CASSLVVDRYEQYF
TRBJ2-1 | TRBV6-5 | 15 | NA | NA | TGTGCCAGCAGTAGGAAACCGGGACAAAACAATGAGCAGTTCTTC | CASSRKPGQNNEQFF
TRBJ2-7 | TRBV27 | 15 | NA | NA | TGTGCCAGCAGCCGGCGCGGGACTGGTTCCTACGAGCAGTACTTC | CASSRRGTGSYEQYF
TRBJ1-1 | TRBV10-2 | 13 | NA | TRBD1 | TGCGCCAGCAGTGAGACAGGGGGCACTGAAGCTTTCTTT | CASSETGGTEAFF
TRBJ2-3 | TRBV29-1 | 15 | NA | TRBD1 | TGCAGCGTTGGCGCCGGGACAGGGAGCACAGATACGCAGTATTTT | CSVGAGTGSTDTQYF
TRBJ2-2 | TRBV28 | 17 | NA | TRBD1 | TGTGCCAGCAGTTCGCCCCCGGGACAGGGGAACACCGGGGAGCTGTTTTTT | CASSSPPGQGNTGELFF
TRBJ2-4 | TRBV29-1 | 15 | once | NA | TGCAGCGTTGGGGGGGCAGGCGTTGCCAAAAACATTCAGTACTTC | CSVGGAGVAKNIQYF
TRBJ1-2 | TRBV10-1 | 14 | NA | TRBD1 | TGCGCGCGCAACTCGACAGGGGAGGACTATGGCTACACCTTC | CARNSTGEDYGYTF
TRBJ1-2 | TRBV19 | 14 | NA | TRBD1 | TGTGCCAGTAGCCAGGACAGGTCCTCCCCCGGCTACACCTTC | CASSQDRSSPGYTF